This TCR beta chain was identified during a study of vaccination and CD4 T cells after COVID-19. Study-level results: Rising from around 19 to 38, the median of SARS-CoV-2-reactive clonotypes did not change significantly.

From germline, CDR1 is MNHEY and CDR2 SVGAGI. V lost 4 bases and J 12 bases, leaving 16 bases between the germline ends. The CDR3 is 14 amino acids. Stated treatment: approximately nine-day PBMC culture with coronavirus spike peptide pools or control peptides (ViraFEST assay). For this clonotype: Its specificity is unknown.

Sequencing of the DNA from cultured CD4+ T cells was carried out with the Oncomine TCR Beta short-read assay. Genomic DNA was isolated from CD4+ T cells that had been cultured. TCRdb used MiXCR to reprocess the PCR reads, holding one entry per CDR3 protein. The table records roughly 10,000 distinct CDR3 sequences, around three fifths of them present only once. This chain connects TRBV6-5 to TRBJ1-6; D might be TRBD1 (5 bases). Sample: CD4+ T cells from blood, cultured in vitro. The sequence was obtained from a human donor who had recovered from COVID-19. This chain's CDR3 is CASSSARVSLPLHF. The CDR3 region has the DNA TGTGCCAGCAGTTCGGCCAGGGTTTCATTACCCCTCCACTTT.